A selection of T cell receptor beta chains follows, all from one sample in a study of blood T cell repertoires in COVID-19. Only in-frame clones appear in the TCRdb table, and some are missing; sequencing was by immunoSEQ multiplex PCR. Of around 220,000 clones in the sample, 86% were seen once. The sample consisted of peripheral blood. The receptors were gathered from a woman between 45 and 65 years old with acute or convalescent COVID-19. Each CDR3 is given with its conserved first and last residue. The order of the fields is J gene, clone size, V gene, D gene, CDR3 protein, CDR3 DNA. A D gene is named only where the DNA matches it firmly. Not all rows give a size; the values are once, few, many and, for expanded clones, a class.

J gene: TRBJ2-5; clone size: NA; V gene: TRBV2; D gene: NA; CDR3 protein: CASSGVVGPGETQYF; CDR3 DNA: TGTGCCAGCAGCGGGGTCGTCGGTCCGGGGGAGACCCAGTACTTC
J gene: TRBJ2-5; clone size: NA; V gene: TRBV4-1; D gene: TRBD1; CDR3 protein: CASSQERGQGAFGQETQYF; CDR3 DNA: TGCGCCAGCAGCCAAGAACGCGGACAGGGGGCGTTTGGGCAAGAGACCCAGTACTTC
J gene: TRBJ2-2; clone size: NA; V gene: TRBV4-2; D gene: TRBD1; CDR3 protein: CASSQRDRVDTGELFF; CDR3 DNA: TGTGCCAGCAGCCAAAGGGACAGGGTAGACACCGGGGAGCTGTTTTTT
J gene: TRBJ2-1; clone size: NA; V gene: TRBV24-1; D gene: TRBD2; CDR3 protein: CATSDPPGASGGYNEQFF; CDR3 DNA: TGTGCCACCAGTGATCCGCCGGGCGCTAGCGGGGGTTACAATGAGCAGTTCTTC
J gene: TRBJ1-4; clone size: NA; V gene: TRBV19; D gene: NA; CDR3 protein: CASSSDEKLFF; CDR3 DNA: TGTGCCAGTAGTAGCGATGAAAAACTGTTTTTT
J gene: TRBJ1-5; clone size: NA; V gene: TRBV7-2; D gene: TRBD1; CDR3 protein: CASSKQTGGALYSNQPQHF; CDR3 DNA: TGTGCCAGCAGCAAGCAAACAGGGGGCGCCCTCTATAGCAATCAGCCCCAGCATTTT
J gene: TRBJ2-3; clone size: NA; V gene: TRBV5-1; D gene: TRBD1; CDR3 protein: CASSWTGGGTDTQYF; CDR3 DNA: TGCGCCAGCAGCTGGACAGGGGGCGGCACAGATACGCAGTATTTT
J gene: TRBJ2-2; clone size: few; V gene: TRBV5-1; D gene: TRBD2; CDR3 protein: CASSPAGGLSRAGTGELFF; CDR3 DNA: TGCGCCAGCAGCCCGGCGGGGGGCCTATCCAGGGCGGGCACCGGGGAGCTGTTTTTT
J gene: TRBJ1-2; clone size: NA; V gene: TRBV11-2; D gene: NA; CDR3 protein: CASSLGGGYTF; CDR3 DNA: TGTGCCAGCAGCTTGGGAGGGGGCTACACCTTC
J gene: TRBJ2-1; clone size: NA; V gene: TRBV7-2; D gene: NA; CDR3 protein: CASSLNARGDGEQFF; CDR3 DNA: TGTGCCAGCAGCCTAAATGCCAGGGGAGACGGTGAGCAGTTCTTC
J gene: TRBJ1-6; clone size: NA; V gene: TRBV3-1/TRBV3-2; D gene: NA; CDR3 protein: CASSQGGHNSPLHF; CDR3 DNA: TGTGCCAGCAGCCAAGGGGGGCACAATTCACCCCTCCACTTT
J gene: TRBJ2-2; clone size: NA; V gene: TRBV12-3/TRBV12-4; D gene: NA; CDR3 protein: CASSLGRIGELFF; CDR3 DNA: TGTGCCAGCAGTTTAGGGCGGATCGGGGAGCTGTTTTTT
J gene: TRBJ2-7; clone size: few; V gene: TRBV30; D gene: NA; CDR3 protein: CAWRGPGQGFPYEQYF; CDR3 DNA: TGTGCCTGGAGGGGCCCCGGCCAAGGTTTTCCCTACGAGCAGTACTTC
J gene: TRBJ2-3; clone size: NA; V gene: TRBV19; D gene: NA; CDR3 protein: CTQAASTDTQYF; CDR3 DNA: TGTACCCAGGCCGCCTCCACAGATACGCAGTATTTT
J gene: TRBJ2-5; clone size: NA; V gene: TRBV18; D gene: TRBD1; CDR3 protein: CASSPLGQGGWAQYF; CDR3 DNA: TGTGCCAGCTCACCCCTCGGACAGGGGGGGTGGGCCCAGTACTTC
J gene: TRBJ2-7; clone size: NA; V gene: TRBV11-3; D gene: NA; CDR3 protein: CASSLLQGIYEQYF; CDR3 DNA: TGTGCCAGCAGCCTGCTACAGGGAATCTACGAGCAGTACTTC
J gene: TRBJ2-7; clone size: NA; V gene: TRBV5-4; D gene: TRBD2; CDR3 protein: CASQESGGYEQYF; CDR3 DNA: TGTGCCAGTCAAGAGTCGGGGGGCTACGAGCAGTACTTC
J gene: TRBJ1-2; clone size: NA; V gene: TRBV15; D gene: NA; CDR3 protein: CATSSPTPTVLNYGYTF; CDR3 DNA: TGTGCCACCAGCTCGCCCACCCCGACAGTTCTCAACTATGGCTACACCTTC
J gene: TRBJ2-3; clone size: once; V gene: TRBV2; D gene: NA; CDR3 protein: CASVSIPPQDTQYF; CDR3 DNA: TGTGCCAGCGTGAGCATACCCCCACAGGATACGCAGTATTTT
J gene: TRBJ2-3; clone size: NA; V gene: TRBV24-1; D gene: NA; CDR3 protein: CATSDTGTYPTDTQYF; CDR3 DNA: TGTGCCACCAGTGACACCGGGACTTACCCCACAGATACGCAGTATTTT
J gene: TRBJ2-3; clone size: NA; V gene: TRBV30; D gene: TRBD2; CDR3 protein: CAWSLAGGLTDTQYF; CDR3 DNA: TGTGCCTGGAGCTTAGCGGGGGGGTTGACAGATACGCAGTATTTT
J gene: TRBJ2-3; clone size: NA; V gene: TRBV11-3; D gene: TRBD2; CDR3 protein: CASSASSGAQRDTQYF; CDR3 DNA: TGTGCCAGCAGCGCCTCCAGCGGGGCCCAGCGGGATACGCAGTATTTT
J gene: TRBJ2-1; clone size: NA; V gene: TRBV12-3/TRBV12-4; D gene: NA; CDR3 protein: CASRPGPYNEQFF; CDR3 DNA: TGTGCCAGCAGACCAGGCCCCTACAATGAGCAGTTCTTC
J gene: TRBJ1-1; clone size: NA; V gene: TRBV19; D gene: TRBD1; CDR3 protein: CASSKGQRNTEAFF; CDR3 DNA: TGTGCCAGTAGTAAGGGACAGCGGAACACTGAAGCTTTCTTT
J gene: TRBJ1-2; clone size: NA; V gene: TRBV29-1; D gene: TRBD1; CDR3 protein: CSVDDQGAGYGYTF; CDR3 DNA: TGCAGCGTTGACGATCAGGGGGCGGGCTATGGCTACACCTTC
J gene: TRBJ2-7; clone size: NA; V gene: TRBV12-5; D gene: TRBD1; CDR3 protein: CASGLAPYRDSYEQYF; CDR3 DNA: TGTGCTAGTGGTTTGGCCCCCTACCGGGACAGCTACGAGCAGTACTTC
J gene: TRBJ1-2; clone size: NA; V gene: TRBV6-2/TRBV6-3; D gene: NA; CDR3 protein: CASSRGLGYTF; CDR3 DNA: TGTGCCAGCAGTAGGGGTCTTGGCTACACCTTC
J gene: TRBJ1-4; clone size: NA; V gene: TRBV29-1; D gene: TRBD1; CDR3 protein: CSVRGQGGGEKLFF; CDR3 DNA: TGCAGCGTTAGAGGACAGGGAGGGGGTGAAAAACTGTTTTTT
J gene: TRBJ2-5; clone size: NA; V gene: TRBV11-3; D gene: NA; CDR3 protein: CASSLMEETQYF; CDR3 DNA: TGTGCCAGCAGCTTAATGGAGGAGACCCAGTACTTC
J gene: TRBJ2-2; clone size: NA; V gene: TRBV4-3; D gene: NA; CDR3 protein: CASSQVINTGELFF; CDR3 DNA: TGCGCCAGCAGCCAAGTAATCAACACCGGGGAGCTGTTTTTT
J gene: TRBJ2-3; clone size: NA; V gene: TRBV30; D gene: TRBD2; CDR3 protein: CAWKYGTMNTQYF; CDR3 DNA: TGTGCCTGGAAATACGGGACTATGAATACGCAGTATTTT
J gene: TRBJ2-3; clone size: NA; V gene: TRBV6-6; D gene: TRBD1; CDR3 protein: CASRGDRDLDTQYF; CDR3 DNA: TGTGCCAGCAGAGGTGACAGGGATCTAGATACGCAGTATTTT
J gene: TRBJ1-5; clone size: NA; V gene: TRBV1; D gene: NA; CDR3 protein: CTSSQDSPKTGGGNQPQHF; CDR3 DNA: TGCACCAGCAGCCAAGATTCCCCCAAGACAGGGGGCGGAAATCAGCCCCAGCATTTT
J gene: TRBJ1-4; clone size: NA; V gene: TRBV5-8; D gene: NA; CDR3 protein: CASSLTRDSKLATNEKLFF; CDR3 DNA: TGTGCCAGCAGCTTGACACGGGACTCCAAGCTTGCAACTAATGAAAAACTGTTTTTT
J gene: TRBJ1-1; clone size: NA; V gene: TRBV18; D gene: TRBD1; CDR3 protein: CASLLGGTGGTEAFF; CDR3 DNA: TGTGCCAGCTTACTAGGGGGGACAGGGGGCACTGAAGCTTTCTTT
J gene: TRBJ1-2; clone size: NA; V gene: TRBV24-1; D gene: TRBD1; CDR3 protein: CATSERGQGSWYGYTF; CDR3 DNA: TGTGCCACCAGTGAACGGGGACAGGGGAGTTGGTATGGCTACACCTTC
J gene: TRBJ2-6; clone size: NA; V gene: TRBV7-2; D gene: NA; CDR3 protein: CASSLGTTTSGANVLTF; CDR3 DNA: TGTGCCAGCAGCTTAGGGACAACCACCTCTGGGGCCAACGTCCTGACTTTC
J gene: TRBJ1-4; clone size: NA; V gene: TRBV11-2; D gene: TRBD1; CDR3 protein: CASRDSDRGREKLFF; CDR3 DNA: TGTGCCAGCAGAGATTCGGACAGGGGGCGGGAAAAACTGTTTTTT
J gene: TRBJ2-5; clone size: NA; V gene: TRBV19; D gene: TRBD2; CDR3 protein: CASSIASGGTQETQYF; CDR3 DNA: TGTGCCAGTAGTATAGCTAGCGGGGGGACCCAAGAGACCCAGTACTTC
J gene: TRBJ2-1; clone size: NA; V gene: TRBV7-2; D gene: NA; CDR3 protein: CASSSFNEQFF; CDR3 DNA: TGTGCCAGCAGCTCGTTTAATGAGCAGTTCTTC
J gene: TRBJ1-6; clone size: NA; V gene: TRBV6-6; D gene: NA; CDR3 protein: CASSPLAEPLHF; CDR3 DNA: TGTGCCAGCAGTCCGCTAGCCGAACCCCTCCACTTT
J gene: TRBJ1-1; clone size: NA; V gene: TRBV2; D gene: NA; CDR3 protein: CASNLRKDTEAFF; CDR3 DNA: TGTGCCAGCAATCTCAGGAAAGACACTGAAGCTTTCTTT
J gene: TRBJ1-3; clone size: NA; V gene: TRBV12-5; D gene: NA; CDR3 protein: CASGRTVSGNTIYF; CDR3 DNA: TGTGCTAGTGGTAGGACAGTCTCTGGAAACACCATATATTTT
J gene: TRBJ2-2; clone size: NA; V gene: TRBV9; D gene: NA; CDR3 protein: CASSPKPVNTGELFF; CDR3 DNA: TGTGCCAGCAGCCCTAAGCCGGTGAACACCGGGGAGCTGTTTTTT
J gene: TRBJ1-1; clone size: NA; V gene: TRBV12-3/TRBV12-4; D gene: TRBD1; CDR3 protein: CASSWTGNSAFF; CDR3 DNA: TGTGCCAGCAGTTGGACAGGGAATAGCGCTTTCTTT
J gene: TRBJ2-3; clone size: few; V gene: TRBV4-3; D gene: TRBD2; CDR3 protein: CASRLSGRGEDTQYF; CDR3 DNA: TGCGCCAGCAGACTGAGCGGGAGAGGGGAAGATACGCAGTATTTT
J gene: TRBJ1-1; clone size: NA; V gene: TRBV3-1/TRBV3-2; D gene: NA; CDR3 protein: CASSQRLMNTEAFF; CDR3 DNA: TGTGCCAGCAGCCAGCGGCTGATGAACACTGAAGCTTTCTTT
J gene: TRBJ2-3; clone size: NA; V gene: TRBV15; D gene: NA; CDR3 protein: CATSRERRELDTQYF; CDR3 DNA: TGTGCCACCAGCAGAGAAAGGAGGGAGTTAGATACGCAGTATTTT
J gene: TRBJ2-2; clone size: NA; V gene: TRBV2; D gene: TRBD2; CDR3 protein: CASSEFSGVVPGELFF; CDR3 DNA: TGTGCCAGCAGTGAGTTCAGCGGGGTCGTCCCCGGGGAGCTGTTTTTT
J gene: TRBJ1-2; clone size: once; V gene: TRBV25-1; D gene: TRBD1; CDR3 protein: CASSSGRDRGGYTF; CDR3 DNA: TGTGCCAGCAGCTCAGGACGGGACAGGGGCGGCTACACCTTC
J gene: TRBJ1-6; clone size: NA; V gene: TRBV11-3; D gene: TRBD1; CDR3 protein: CASSSMQGQGHSPLHF; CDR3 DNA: TGTGCCAGCAGCTCGATGCAGGGACAGGGTCATTCACCCCTCCACTTT